The 18 T cell receptor beta chains listed next were all sequenced from one sample in a study of post-analysis software for immune sequencing data (dated by TCRdb to 2015 to 2017). For these receptors, no antigen is known. Beyond this particular receptor, the publication reports: Roughly 5 TRBV segments, including TRBV5-6, TRBV5-1 and TRBV20-1, were significantly more frequent in patients than controls.

The library was prepared using PCR. The sequencer was an Illumina HiSeq 2500. To reduce PCR and sequencing biases, unique molecular identifiers were incorporated into the TCR beta cDNA libraries. TCRdb applied fastp at Q25 and MiXCR to the public reads, then kept only in-frame beta chains. Each CDR3 protein appears once, grouped with its most common genes and DNA. Here the sample has hundreds of thousands of distinct CDR3 sequences; approximately 57% occur a single time. The biggest ten clones account for approximately 4.5% of the sample. Sample: blood. The receptors stem from a girl aged 10-17 years with multiple sclerosis.

This chain joins TRBV20-1 and TRBJ2-7, with TRBD2 as a possible D gene (5 bases). Trimming stripped 5 bases from V and 0 bases from J, with 17 bases between. CDR3 length: 15 residues. CDR1 DFQATT and CDR2 SNEGSKA come from the germline V gene (reference sequence). CDR3 in amino acids: CSARAGSQSSYEQYF. The CDR3 nucleotides are TGCAGTGCTCGAGCTGGGAGCCAAAGCTCCTACGAGCAGTACTTC.

The CDR3 coding sequence is TGCGCCAGCAGCCAAGACGAGGCGGGGCTTTACAATGAGCAGTTCTTC. This encodes CASSQDEAGLYNEQFF. V is TRBV4-1 and J is TRBJ2-1; a possible D gene is TRBD2 (6 bases). The CDR3 spans 16 residues. Trimming removed 0 bases at V and 4 bases at J, with 13 bases between. Germline CDR1 is MGHRA and CDR2 is YSYEKL.

The chain joins TRBV6-5 to TRBJ1-5; D not certain. Germline-derived CDR1 and CDR2 are MNHEY and SVGAGI. The CDR3 extends over 19 amino acids. V lost 2 bases to trimming and J lost 1 base, with 21 bases between them. The CDR3 DNA reads as TGTGCCAGCAGTTACCCGGGATTCTTGGACTTAAAAAGCAATCAGCCCCAGCATTTT. It is translated as CASSYPGFLDLKSNQPQHF.

The V call is TRBV6-5, the J call TRBJ2-7, with D unclear. CDR1 is MNHEY and CDR2 is SVGAGI in the germline V gene. V was shortened by 3 bases and J by 4 bases, with 22 bases between the two germline ends. The CDR3 is 17 amino acids. CDR3 residues: CASSYSGPSPGPYEQYF. The CDR3 DNA reads as TGTGCCAGCAGTTATTCCGGGCCGTCCCCTGGGCCTTACGAGCAGTACTTC.

This clonotype was detected only a few times. The chain recombines TRBV5-5 with TRBJ2-5, with 14 bases lining up with TRBD2. Germline lookup yields CDR1 SGHKS and CDR2 YYEKEE (reference sequence). Unmatched junction bases numbered 25, after V lost 7 bases and J lost 11 bases. CDR3 length: 19 residues. The CDR3 is CASEARGTSGSIVPGEQYF. As DNA, the CDR3 is TGTGCCAGCGAGGCTAGGGGGACTAGCGGGAGCATAGTCCCTGGTGAGCAGTACTTC.

The chain is built from TRBV29-1 and TRBJ1-2; 8 bases match TRBD1. Unmatched junction bases numbered 6, after V lost 2 bases and J lost 7 bases. The germline gives CDR1 SQVTM, CDR2 ANQGSEA. This CDR3 has 13 residues. CDR3 bases: TGCAGCGTTGAATCGACAGGGGTGGGTGGCTACACCTTC. It is translated as CSVESTGVGGYTF.

A few counts support this clonotype. CDR3 loop: CASSLAGVGLPKTQYF. CDR3 bases: TGTGCCAGCAGCTTAGCAGGAGTGGGTCTACCCAAGACCCAGTACTTC. The chain couples TRBV11-2 to TRBJ2-5; D is ambiguous. Germline V CDR1 and CDR2: SGHAT, FQNNGV. V gave up 1 base and J gave up 6 bases, with 18 bases separating them. The CDR3 is 16 amino acids.

This clonotype was counted between two and nine times. The rearrangement uses TRBV7-2 and TRBJ2-3; D remains ambiguous. The CDR3 runs to 12 residues. Deletions cut 5 bases from V and 6 bases from J, with 9 bases between. From germline, CDR1 is SGHTA and CDR2 FQGNSA. CDR3 bases: TGTGCCAGCAGCCCCCCCCCGGATACGCAGTATTTT. It translates to CASSPPPDTQYF.

Many counts were recorded for this clonotype. The rearrangement joins TRBV7-9 to TRBJ1-2, with TRBD1 as a possible D gene (5 bases). This CDR3 is built from 14 residues. The V gene lost 1 base and the J gene lost 1 base, with 7 bases spanning the gap. Germline V gives CDR1 SEHNR, CDR2 FQNEAQ (reference sequence). The CDR3 sequence: CASSLGGGNYGYTF. The DNA of the CDR3 is TGTGCCAGCAGCTTAGGGGGCGGTAACTATGGCTACACCTTC.

This clonotype was recorded only once. The J gene is TRBJ1-2, the V gene TRBV5-1; 8 nucleotides line up with TRBD1. From germline, CDR1 is SGHRS and CDR2 YFSETQ. The CDR3 is 14 amino acids. J was trimmed by 5 bases and V by 4 bases; bases with no gene match: 7. This chain's CDR3 is CASSTSTGGYGYTF. The CDR3 nucleotides read TGCGCCAGCAGCACTTCAACAGGGGGATATGGCTACACCTTC.

This clonotype was seen once. This chain links TRBV5-1 with TRBJ2-2; D gene ambiguous. Trimming cost V 0 bases and J 2 bases, with 8 bases left between them. The CDR3 loop spans 15 amino acids. CDR1 and CDR2 from the germline V gene are SGHRS and YFSETQ. DNA of the CDR3: TGCGCCAGCAGCTTGGATGGAGTAAACACCGGGGAGCTGTTTTTT. This encodes CASSLDGVNTGELFF. The variable domain in full, with the rest retrieved from reference TRBV5-1 and TRBJ2-2, is KAGVTQTPRYLIKTRGQQVTLSCSPISGHRSVSWYQQTPGQGLQFLFEYFSETQRNKGNFPGRFSGRQFSNSRSEMNVSTLELGDSALYLCASSLDGVNTGELFFGEGSRLTVL.

This chain connects TRBV11-2 to TRBJ2-2, with 7 positions matching TRBD1. CDR1 SGHAT and CDR2 FQNNGV come from the germline V gene. J was trimmed by 7 bases and V by 7 bases; bases with no gene match: 12. This CDR3 has 15 residues. The CDR3 reads CASTFRQGAVGELFF. CDR3 DNA sequence: TGTGCCAGCACCTTCAGACAGGGAGCGGTCGGGGAGCTGTTTTTT.

About this clonotype itself: Mismatch with germline at one junction end may stem from a read error. V gene TRBV6-4 combines with J gene TRBJ2-2; tentatively, D is TRBD1 (6 bases). CDR3 length: 15 amino acids. Germline CDR1 MRHNA, CDR2 SNTAGT. CDR3 nucleotides: TGTGCCAGCAGTGAACAGGGTACTGCCACCGGGGAACTGTTTTTT. Protein: CASSEQGTATGELFF.

The chain recombines TRBV20-1 with TRBJ2-7; 8 nucleotides line up with TRBD1. With V trimmed by 4 bases and J by 2 bases, 7 bases remained unmatched. The V gene's germline CDR1 is DFQATT and CDR2 SNEGSKA (reference sequence). The CDR3 runs to 14 residues. The DNA of the CDR3 is TGCAGTGCTAACCGGGACAGGCAGACCTACGAGCAGTACTTC. Translating it yields CSANRDRQTYEQYF.

This chain connects TRBV29-1 to TRBJ1-1; maybe TRBD1 (6 bases). Trimming took 1 base from V and 3 from J, leaving 9 bases between them. Germline V gene data show CDR1 as SQVTM and CDR2 as ANQGSEA. This CDR3 is 13 amino acids long. The CDR3 DNA follows: TGCAGCGTTGAAGGCCGGGGGCACACTGAAGCTTTCTTT. This encodes CSVEGRGHTEAFF.

The chain couples TRBV20-1 to TRBJ2-7; possibly TRBD2 for D (6 bases). V was trimmed by 3 bases and J by 6 bases, leaving 12 bases between them. The CDR3 spans 12 residues. Germline V gene sequence: CDR1 DFQATT, CDR2 SNEGSKA (reference sequence). Here the CDR3 reads CSASRRGFEQYF. CDR3 in DNA: TGCAGTGCTAGCAGGCGGGGCTTCGAGCAGTACTTC.

The chain joins TRBV6-5 to TRBJ2-1, with 10 bases matching TRBD2. V trimming: 8 bases; J trimming: 9 bases; junction bases outside the gene matches: 7. Germline V gene lookup returns CDR1 MNHEY and CDR2 SVGAGI. The CDR3 sequence is 13 residues long. The CDR3 DNA sequence: TGTGCCAGCGGTCTAGCGGGAGTGGTTGAGCAGTTCTTC. It codes for CASGLAGVVEQFF.

As to this clonotype: The junction departs from the called germline gene at one end, perhaps through a read error. This chain joins TRBV7-9 and TRBJ1-1; D gene uncertain. The V gene's germline CDR1 is SEHNR and CDR2 FQNEAQ (reference sequence). CDR3 size: 14 residues. The DNA of the CDR3 is TGTGCCAGCAGCCTAGCCCCGGGCGACACTGAAGCTTTCTTT. Translated, it gives CASSLAPGDTEAFF.